This TCR beta chain comes out of a study of T-cell memory formation after mild COVID-19. About the study: TCR clusters showed largely donor specificity.

This CDR3 comprises 14 residues. In germline, CDR1 is MDHEN, CDR2 SYDVKM. V gave up 8 bases and J gave up 0 bases, with 11 bases separating them. 5'RACE primed at constant segments yielded TCR alpha and TCR beta cDNA libraries bearing sample barcodes and UMIs. TCRdb analysed the 5' RACE reads with MiXCR anew, one entry per CDR3 protein. In the table there are roughly 130,000 distinct CDR3 sequences, about a sixth of which are singletons. This sequence originates from a man between 18 and 35 years old who had mild COVID-19 (a few samples of this study predate the infection). Cell type and time point are not known. V usage is TRBV28 and J usage is TRBJ1-5; tentatively, D is TRBD1 (6 bases). Source material: PBMCs or a T cell subset sorted from them (not recorded which). The CDR3 loop is CASRGANSNQPQHF. CDR3 DNA sequence: TGTGCCAGCCGGGGGGCGAATAGCAATCAGCCCCAGCATTTT.